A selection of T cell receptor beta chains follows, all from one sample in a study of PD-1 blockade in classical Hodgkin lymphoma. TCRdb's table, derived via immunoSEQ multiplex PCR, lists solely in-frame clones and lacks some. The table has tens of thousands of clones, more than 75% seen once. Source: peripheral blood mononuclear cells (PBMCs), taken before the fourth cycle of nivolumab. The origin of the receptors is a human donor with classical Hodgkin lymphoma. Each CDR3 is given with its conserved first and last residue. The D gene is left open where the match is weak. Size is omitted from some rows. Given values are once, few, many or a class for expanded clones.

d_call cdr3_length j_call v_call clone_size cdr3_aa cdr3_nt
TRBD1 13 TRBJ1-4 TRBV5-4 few CASSLTGGEKLFF TGTGCCAGCAGCTTGACAGGGGGGGAAAAACTGTTTTTT
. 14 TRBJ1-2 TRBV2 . CASTVQVANYGYTF TGTGCCAGCACGGTACAGGTAGCTAACTATGGCTACACCTTC
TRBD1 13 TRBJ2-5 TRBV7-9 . CASSRDSEETQYF TGTGCCAGCAGTCGGGACAGCGAAGAGACCCAGTACTTC
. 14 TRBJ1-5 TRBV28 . CASSFSGANQPQHF TGTGCCAGCAGTTTCTCGGGGGCAAATCAGCCCCAGCATTTT
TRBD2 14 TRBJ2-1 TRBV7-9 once CASSSSGRGNEQFF TGTGCCAGCAGCTCTAGCGGGAGGGGTAATGAGCAGTTCTTC
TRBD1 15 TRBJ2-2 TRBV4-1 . CASSQAGTGIGELFF TGCGCCAGCAGCCAAGCCGGGACAGGGATCGGGGAGCTGTTTTTT
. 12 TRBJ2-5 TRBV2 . CASSAGGETQYF TGTGCCAGCAGCGCCGGGGGTGAGACCCAGTACTTC
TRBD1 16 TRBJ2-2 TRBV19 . CASSIKGAMNTGELFF TGTGCCAGTAGTATTAAGGGGGCAATGAACACCGGGGAGCTGTTTTTT
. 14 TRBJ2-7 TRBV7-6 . CASSLTQGSYEQYF TGTGCCAGCAGCTTGACTCAGGGGTCCTACGAGCAGTACTTC
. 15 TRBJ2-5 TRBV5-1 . CASSFWEGGQETQYF TGCGCCAGCAGCTTTTGGGAGGGGGGACAAGAGACCCAGTACTTC
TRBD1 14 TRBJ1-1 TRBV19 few CASRRQGPNTEAFF TGTGCCAGTAGACGACAGGGTCCGAACACTGAAGCTTTCTTT
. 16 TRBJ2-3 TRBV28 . CASSHSDRRAKGTQYF TGTGCCAGCAGTCACTCTGACAGGAGGGCAAAGGGCACGCAGTATTTT
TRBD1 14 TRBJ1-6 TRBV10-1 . CASNRTGVNSPLHF TGCGCCAGCAACCGGACAGGGGTTAATTCACCCCTCCACTTT
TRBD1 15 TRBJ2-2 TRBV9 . CASSVDRANTGELFF TGTGCCAGCAGCGTTGACAGGGCGAACACCGGGGAGCTGTTTTTT
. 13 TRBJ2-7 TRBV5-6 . CASSLDNYYEQYF TGTGCCAGCAGCTTGGACAATTACTACGAGCAGTACTTC
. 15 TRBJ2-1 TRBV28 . CASRSPGPTGNEQFF TGTGCCAGCAGATCCCCCGGGCCTACCGGGAATGAGCAGTTCTTC
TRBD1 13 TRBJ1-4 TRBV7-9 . CASSRGAGEKLFF TGTGCCAGCTCCAGGGGGGCTGGGGAAAAACTGTTTTTT
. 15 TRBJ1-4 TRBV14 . CASSQGWGTNEKLFF TGTGCCAGCAGCCAAGGTTGGGGGACTAATGAAAAACTGTTTTTT
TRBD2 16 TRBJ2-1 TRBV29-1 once CSVEERGVLSYNEQFF TGCAGTGTCGAGGAGCGGGGGGTACTCTCCTACAATGAGCAGTTCTTC
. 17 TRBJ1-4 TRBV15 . CATSRDWGPGVNEKLFF TGTGCCACCAGCAGAGATTGGGGGCCCGGGGTTAATGAAAAACTGTTTTTT
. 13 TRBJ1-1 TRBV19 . CASSINRNTEAFF TGTGCCAGTAGTATAAATAGGAACACTGAAGCTTTCTTT
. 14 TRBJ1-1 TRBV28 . CASSLWQSNTEAFF TGTGCCAGCAGTTTATGGCAATCGAACACTGAAGCTTTCTTT
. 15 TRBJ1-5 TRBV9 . CASSVGGRANQPQHF TGTGCCAGCAGCGTAGGAGGAAGGGCTAATCAGCCCCAGCATTTT
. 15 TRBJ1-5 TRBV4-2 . CASSQDGSNLEPQHF TGTGCCAGCAGCCAAGATGGTAGCAATCTTGAGCCCCAGCATTTT
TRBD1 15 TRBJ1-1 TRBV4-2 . CASSQGGTGDTEAFF TGTGCCAGCAGCCAAGGTGGGACAGGGGACACTGAAGCTTTCTTT
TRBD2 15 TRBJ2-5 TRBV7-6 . CASSSGLAGMETQYF TGTGCCAGCAGCAGTGGACTAGCGGGTATGGAGACCCAGTACTTC
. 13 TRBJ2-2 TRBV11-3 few CASSYRDPGELFF TGTGCCAGCAGCTACAGAGACCCCGGGGAGCTGTTTTTT
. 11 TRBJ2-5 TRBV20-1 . CSARHQETQYF TGCAGTGCAAGACATCAAGAGACCCAGTACTTC
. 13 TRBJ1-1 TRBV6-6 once CASSSDRNTEAFF TGTGCCAGCAGTTCGGACAGGAACACTGAAGCTTTCTTT
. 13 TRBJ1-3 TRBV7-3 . CASSPGVGNTIYF TGTGCCAGCAGCCCAGGGGTCGGAAACACCATATATTTT
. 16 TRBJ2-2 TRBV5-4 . CASSSTGTPNTGELFF TGTGCCAGCAGCTCTACCGGGACACCGAACACCGGGGAGCTGTTTTTT
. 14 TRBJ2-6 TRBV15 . CATSWGAGANVLTF TGTGCCACCAGCTGGGGGGCTGGGGCCAACGTCCTGACTTTC
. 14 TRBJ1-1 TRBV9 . CASSLRDTVGGAFF TGTGCCAGCAGCCTACGGGACACCGTGGGGGGGGCTTTCTTT
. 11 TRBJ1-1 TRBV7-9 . CASSYGGEAFF TGTGCCAGCAGCTATGGGGGTGAAGCTTTCTTT
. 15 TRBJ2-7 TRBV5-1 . CASSLSGSTSYEQYF TGCGCCAGCAGCTTGAGTGGCAGTACCTCCTACGAGCAGTACTTC
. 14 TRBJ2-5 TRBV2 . CASSESQIQETQYF TGTGCCAGCAGTGAATCACAGATCCAAGAGACCCAGTACTTC
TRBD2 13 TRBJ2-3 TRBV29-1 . CSVSGKGADTQYF TGCAGCGTTAGCGGGAAGGGTGCAGATACGCAGTATTTT
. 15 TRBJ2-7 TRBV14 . CASSQYRVPPGEQYF TGTGCCAGCAGCCAATACCGGGTCCCCCCGGGCGAGCAGTACTTC
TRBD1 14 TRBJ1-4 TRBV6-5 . CASRPTGSNEKLFF TGTGCCAGCAGACCGACAGGGAGTAATGAAAAACTGTTTTTT
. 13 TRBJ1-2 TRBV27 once CASSLTGSYGYTF TGTGCCAGCAGTTTAACAGGGTCCTATGGCTACACCTTC
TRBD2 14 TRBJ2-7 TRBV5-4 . CASSPGLAIHEQYF TGTGCCAGCAGCCCGGGACTAGCAATCCACGAGCAGTACTTC
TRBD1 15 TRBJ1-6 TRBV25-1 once CASRAPGQGFSPLHF TGTGCCAGCAGAGCTCCGGGACAGGGATTTTCACCCCTCCACTTT
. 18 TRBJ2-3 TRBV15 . CATSRVLVGLVGTDTQYF TGTGCCACCAGCAGAGTGTTAGTGGGGTTGGTTGGCACAGATACGCAGTATTTT
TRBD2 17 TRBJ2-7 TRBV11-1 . CASSLLAGTSGSYEQYF TGTGCCAGCAGCTTATTGGCCGGGACTAGCGGGTCCTACGAGCAGTACTTC
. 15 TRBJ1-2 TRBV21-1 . CASSPGIAWVYGYTF TGTGCCAGCAGCCCAGGGATAGCATGGGTATATGGCTACACCTTC
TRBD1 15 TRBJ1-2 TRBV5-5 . CASSLGQGPNYGYTF TGTGCCAGCAGCCTAGGACAGGGACCTAACTATGGCTACACCTTC
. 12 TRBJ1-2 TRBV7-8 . CASSTTVYGYTF TGTGCCAGCAGCACAACAGTATATGGCTACACCTTC
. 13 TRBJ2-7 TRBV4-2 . CASSWGPSNEQYF TGTGCCAGCAGCTGGGGCCCTTCCAACGAGCAGTACTTC
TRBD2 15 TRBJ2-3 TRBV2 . CATAGLAGSTDTQYF TGTGCCACGGCGGGACTAGCGGGAAGCACAGATACGCAGTATTTT
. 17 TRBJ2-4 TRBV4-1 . CASSQGTDRLAKNIQYF TGCGCCAGCAGCCAAGGAACGGACAGACTAGCCAAAAACATTCAGTACTTC
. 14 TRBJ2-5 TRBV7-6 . CASSLETGLWAQYF TGTGCCAGCAGCTTAGAGACGGGCTTGTGGGCCCAGTACTTC
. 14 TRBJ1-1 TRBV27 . CASASSGGGTEAFF TGTGCCAGCGCTTCTTCCGGGGGGGGCACTGAAGCTTTCTTT
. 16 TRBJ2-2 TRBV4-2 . CASSQEGVANTGELFF TGTGCCAGCAGCCAAGAAGGGGTAGCGAACACCGGGGAGCTGTTTTTT
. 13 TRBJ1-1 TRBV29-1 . CSVEGGKNTEAFF TGCAGCGTTGAGGGGGGGAAGAACACTGAAGCTTTCTTT
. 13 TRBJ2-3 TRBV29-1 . CSVERPPADTQYF TGCAGCGTTGAGCGACCACCTGCAGATACGCAGTATTTT
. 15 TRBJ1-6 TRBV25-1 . CASSLGVFYNSPLHF TGTGCCAGCTCCCTAGGGGTTTTCTATAATTCACCCCTCCACTTT
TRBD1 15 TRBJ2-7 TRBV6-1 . CASSEFATGSGEQYF TGTGCCAGCAGTGAGTTCGCGACAGGGTCGGGAGAGCAGTACTTC
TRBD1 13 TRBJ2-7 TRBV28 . CASRDRAPYEQYF TGTGCCAGCAGGGACAGGGCGCCCTACGAGCAGTACTTC
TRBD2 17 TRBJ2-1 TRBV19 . CASRQPVSGGSYNEQFF TGTGCCAGTAGGCAACCCGTTAGCGGGGGTTCGTACAATGAGCAGTTCTTC